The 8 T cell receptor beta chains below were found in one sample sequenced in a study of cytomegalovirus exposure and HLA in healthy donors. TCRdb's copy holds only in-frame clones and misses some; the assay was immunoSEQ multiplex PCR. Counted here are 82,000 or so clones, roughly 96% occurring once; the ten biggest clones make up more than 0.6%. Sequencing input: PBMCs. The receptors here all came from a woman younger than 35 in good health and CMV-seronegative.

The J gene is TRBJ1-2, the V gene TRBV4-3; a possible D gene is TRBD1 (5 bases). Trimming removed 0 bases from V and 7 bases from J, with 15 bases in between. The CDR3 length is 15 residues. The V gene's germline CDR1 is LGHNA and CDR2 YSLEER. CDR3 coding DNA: TGCGCCAGCAGCCAAGATGGGGGGACGGGGGTTGGCTACACCTTC. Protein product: CASSQDGGTGVGYTF.

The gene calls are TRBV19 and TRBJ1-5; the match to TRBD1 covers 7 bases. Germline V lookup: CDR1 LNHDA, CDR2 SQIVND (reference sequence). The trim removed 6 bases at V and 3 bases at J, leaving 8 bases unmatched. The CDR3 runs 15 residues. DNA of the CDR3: TGTGCCAGTAGACGAGGACAGGCCTCCAATCAGCCCCAGCATTTT. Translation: CASRRGQASNQPQHF.

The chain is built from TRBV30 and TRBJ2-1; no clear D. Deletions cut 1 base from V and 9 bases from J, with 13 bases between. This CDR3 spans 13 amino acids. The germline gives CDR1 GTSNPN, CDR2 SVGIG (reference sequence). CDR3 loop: CAWSATYPSEQFF. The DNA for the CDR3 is TGTGCCTGGAGTGCCACCTATCCTTCTGAGCAGTTCTTC.

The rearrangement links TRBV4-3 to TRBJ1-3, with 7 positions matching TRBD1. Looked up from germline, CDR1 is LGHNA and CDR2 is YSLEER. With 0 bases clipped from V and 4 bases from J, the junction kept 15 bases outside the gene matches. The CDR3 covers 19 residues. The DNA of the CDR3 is TGCGCCAGCAGCCAAGATCTTTGGGGATCCGACAGGGCCGGAAACACCATATATTTT. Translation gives CASSQDLWGSDRAGNTIYF.

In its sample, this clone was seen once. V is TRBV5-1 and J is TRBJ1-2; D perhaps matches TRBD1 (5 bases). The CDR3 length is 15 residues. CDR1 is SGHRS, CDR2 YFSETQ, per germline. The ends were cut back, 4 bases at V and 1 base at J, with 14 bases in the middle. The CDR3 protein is CASSHQRGNNYGYTF. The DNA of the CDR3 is TGCGCCAGCAGCCACCAGCGGGGGAATAACTATGGCTACACCTTC.

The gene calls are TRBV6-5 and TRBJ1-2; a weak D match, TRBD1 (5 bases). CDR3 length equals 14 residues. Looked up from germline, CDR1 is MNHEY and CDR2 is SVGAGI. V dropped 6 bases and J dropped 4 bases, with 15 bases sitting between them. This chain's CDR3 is CASRALGGGYGYTF. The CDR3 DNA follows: TGTGCCAGCAGGGCGCTGGGGGGAGGCTATGGCTACACCTTC.

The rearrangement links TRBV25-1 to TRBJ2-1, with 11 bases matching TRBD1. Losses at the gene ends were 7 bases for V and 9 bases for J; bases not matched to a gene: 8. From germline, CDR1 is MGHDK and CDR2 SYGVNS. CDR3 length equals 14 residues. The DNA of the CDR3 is TGTGCCAGCAATCCGGGACAGGGGGTGGGTGAGCAGTTCTTC. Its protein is CASNPGQGVGEQFF.

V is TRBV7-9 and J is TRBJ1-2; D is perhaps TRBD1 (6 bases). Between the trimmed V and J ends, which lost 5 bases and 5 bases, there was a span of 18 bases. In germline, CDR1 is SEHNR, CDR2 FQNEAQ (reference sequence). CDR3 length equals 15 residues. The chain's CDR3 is CASSEPTLTGYGYTF. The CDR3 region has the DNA TGTGCCAGCAGCGAACCCACCTTGACAGGTTATGGCTACACCTTC.